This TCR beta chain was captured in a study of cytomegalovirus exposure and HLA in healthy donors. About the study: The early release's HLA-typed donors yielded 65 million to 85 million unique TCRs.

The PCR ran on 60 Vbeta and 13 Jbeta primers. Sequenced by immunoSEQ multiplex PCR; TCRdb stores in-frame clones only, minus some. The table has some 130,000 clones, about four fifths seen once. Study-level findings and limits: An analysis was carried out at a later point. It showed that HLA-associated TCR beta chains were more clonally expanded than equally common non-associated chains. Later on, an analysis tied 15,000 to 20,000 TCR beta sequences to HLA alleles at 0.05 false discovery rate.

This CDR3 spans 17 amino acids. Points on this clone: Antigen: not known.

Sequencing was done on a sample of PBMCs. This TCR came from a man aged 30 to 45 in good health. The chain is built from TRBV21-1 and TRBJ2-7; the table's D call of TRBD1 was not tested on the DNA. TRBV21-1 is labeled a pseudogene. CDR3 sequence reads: CASSKGPRTGISYEQYF. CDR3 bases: TGTGCCAGCAGCAAAGGCCCCCGGACAGGGATTTCCTACGAGCAGTACTTC.